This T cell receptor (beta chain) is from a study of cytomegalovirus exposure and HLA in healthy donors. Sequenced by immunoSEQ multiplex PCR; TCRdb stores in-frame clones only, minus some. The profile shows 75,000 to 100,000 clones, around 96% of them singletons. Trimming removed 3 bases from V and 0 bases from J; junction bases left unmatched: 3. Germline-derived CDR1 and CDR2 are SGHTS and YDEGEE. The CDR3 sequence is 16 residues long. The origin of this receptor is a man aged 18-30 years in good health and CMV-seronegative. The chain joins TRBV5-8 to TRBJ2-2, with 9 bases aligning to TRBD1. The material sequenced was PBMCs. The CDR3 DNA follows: TGTGCCAGCAGCTCGGGACAGGGAACGAACACCGGGGAGCTGTTTTTT. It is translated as CASSSGQGTNTGELFF.